The rows below give T cell receptor beta chains drawn from one sample of a study of cytomegalovirus exposure and HLA in healthy donors. Clones were sequenced by immunoSEQ multiplex PCR, and TCRdb holds only the in-frame ones, with some missing. The data hold about 190,000 clones, with 60% to 80% observed a single time. The sequencing input was PBMCs. The receptors were gathered from a woman aged 18-29 years in good health and CMV-seronegative. CDR3s leave out the opening cysteine and the closing phenylalanine or tryptophan. Fields, in order: D gene, J gene, V gene, CDR3 protein. A D gene is named only where the DNA matches it firmly.

D gene: TRBD1; J gene: TRBJ1-1; V gene: TRBV10-3; CDR3 protein: AISDNRGGTEAF
D gene: TRBD2; J gene: TRBJ2-1; V gene: TRBV27; CDR3 protein: ASMAGEVNEQF
D gene: TRBD2; J gene: TRBJ2-7; V gene: TRBV7-9; CDR3 protein: ASSLNSGGRSYEQY
D gene: TRBD1; J gene: TRBJ2-3; V gene: TRBV5-1; CDR3 protein: ASSPGQGRADTQY
D gene: TRBD2; J gene: TRBJ2-7; V gene: TRBV6-6; CDR3 protein: ASSLESGRAGYEQY
D gene: TRBD2; J gene: TRBJ2-1; V gene: TRBV28; CDR3 protein: ASSLGLAGFGEQF
D gene: NA; J gene: TRBJ2-7; V gene: TRBV6-5; CDR3 protein: ASSYGSGAPYEQY
D gene: TRBD1; J gene: TRBJ2-2; V gene: TRBV5-6; CDR3 protein: ASSQDRVRELF
D gene: TRBD2; J gene: TRBJ2-7; V gene: TRBV6-6; CDR3 protein: ASSYSIGTSGEY
D gene: TRBD1; J gene: TRBJ1-1; V gene: TRBV7-9; CDR3 protein: ASSPPRTGENTEAF
D gene: NA; J gene: TRBJ1-6; V gene: TRBV28; CDR3 protein: ASSLAGGPSPLH
D gene: TRBD1; J gene: TRBJ2-7; V gene: TRBV6-1; CDR3 protein: ASSLGQGSYEQY
D gene: TRBD1; J gene: TRBJ2-7; V gene: TRBV5-1; CDR3 protein: ASSDPGQRDEQY
D gene: NA; J gene: TRBJ2-5; V gene: TRBV9; CDR3 protein: ASSASPLGETQY
D gene: NA; J gene: TRBJ1-5; V gene: TRBV2; CDR3 protein: ASSEARNDQPQH
D gene: TRBD1; J gene: TRBJ2-7; V gene: TRBV15; CDR3 protein: ATSRVTGGSYEQY
D gene: NA; J gene: TRBJ2-1; V gene: TRBV25-1; CDR3 protein: ASSEPSDEQF
D gene: NA; J gene: TRBJ2-3; V gene: TRBV9; CDR3 protein: ASSAAPGVDTQY